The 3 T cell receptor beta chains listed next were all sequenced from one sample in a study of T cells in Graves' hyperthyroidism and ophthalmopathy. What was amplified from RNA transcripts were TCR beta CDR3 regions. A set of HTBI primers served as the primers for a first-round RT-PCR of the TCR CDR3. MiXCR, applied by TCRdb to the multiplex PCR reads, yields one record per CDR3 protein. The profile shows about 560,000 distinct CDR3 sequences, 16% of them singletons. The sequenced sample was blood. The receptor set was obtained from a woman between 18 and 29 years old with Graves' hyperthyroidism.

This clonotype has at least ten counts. The CDR3 protein is CASSFRDRSTDTQYF. The CDR3 DNA reads as TGTGCCAGCAGTTTCCGGGACAGGAGCACAGATACGCAGTATTTT. The rearrangement joins TRBV27 to TRBJ2-3; 8 bases are shared with TRBD1. CDR1 is MNHEY, CDR2 SMNVEV, per germline (reference sequence). The CDR3 has 15 amino acids. The ends lost 3 bases at V and 0 bases at J; junction bases unmatched: 2.

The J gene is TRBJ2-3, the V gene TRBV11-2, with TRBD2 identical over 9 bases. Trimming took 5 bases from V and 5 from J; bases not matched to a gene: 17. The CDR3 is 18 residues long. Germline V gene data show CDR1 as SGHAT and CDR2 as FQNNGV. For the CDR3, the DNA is TGTGCCAGCAGCCCTGGCAGGCCTAGCGGGATGTGGAGAGATACGCAGTATTTT. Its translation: CASSPGRPSGMWRDTQYF.

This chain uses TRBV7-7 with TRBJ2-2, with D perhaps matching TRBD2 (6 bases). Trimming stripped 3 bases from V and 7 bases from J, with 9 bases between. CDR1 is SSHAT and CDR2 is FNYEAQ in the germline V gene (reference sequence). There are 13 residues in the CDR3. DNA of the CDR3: TGTGCCAGCAGCTTCGGGACTTTCGGGGAGCTGTTTTTT. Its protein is CASSFGTFGELFF.